One sample yielded the 29 T cell receptor beta chains listed below, sequenced in a study of vaccination and CD4 T cells after COVID-19. This sample's treatment: approximately 10-day PBMC culture with coronavirus spike peptide pools or control peptides (ViraFEST assay). Cultured CD4+ T-cell DNA underwent Oncomine TCR Beta short-read sequencing. TCRdb itself ran the PCR reads through MiXCR, one entry per CDR3 protein. The sample holds more than 25,000 distinct CDR3 sequences, about 60% seen once. Their antigens are not known. Sequencing used CD4+ T cells from blood, cultured in vitro, obtained after SARS-CoV-2 vaccination. These receptors originate from a human donor who received a COVID-19 vaccine.

This clonotype was counted between two and nine times. The J gene is TRBJ2-5, the V gene TRBV11-3; a weak D match, TRBD2 (6 bases). The germline CDR1 and CDR2 sequences are SGHNT and YENEEA. The V gene lost 5 bases and the J gene lost 5 bases, with 15 bases spanning the gap. This CDR3 has 14 amino acids. The CDR3 nucleotides are TGTGCCAGCAGCCCCATCCGGGGGTCTGAGACCCAGTACTTC. This codes for CASSPIRGSETQYF.

The chain combines TRBV29-1 with TRBJ1-2; D not resolved. Trimming cost V 6 bases and J 4 bases, with 9 bases left between them. This CDR3 is built from 11 residues. The V gene's germline CDR1 is SQVTM and CDR2 ANQGSEA. The CDR3 nucleotides read TGCAGCGTGCACGAGGTCTATGGCTACACCTTC. Amino acids: CSVHEVYGYTF.

This sequence joins TRBV10-3 and TRBJ2-6; 8 positions match TRBD1. The CDR3 consists of 22 residues. The germline gives CDR1 ENHRY, CDR2 SYGVKD. J was trimmed by 0 bases and V by 8 bases; bases with no gene match: 24. The CDR3, as DNA: TGTGCCATCCAAGAAACGCTTACCGAGCCAGGACAGGGATTCTCTGGGGCCAACGTCCTGACTTTC. Translation gives CAIQETLTEPGQGFSGANVLTF.

The V gene is TRBV6-1, the J gene TRBJ2-7; tentatively, D is TRBD1 (6 bases). From germline, CDR1 is MNHNS and CDR2 SASEGT. The V and J ends lost 4 bases and 2 bases respectively, with 12 bases between them. The CDR3 contains 14 residues. The DNA for the CDR3 is TGTGCCAGCAGTGTACTGGGGACAACCTACGAGCAGTACTTC. This encodes CASSVLGTTYEQYF.

The chain has TRBV20-1 and TRBJ2-5, with D possibly being TRBD2 (6 bases). Trimming cost V 3 bases and J 3 bases, with 14 bases left between them. The CDR3 contains 14 residues. CDR1 and CDR2 (germline): DFQATT, SNEGSKA (reference sequence). The CDR3 DNA is TGCAGTGCTAGCCGGACGCGGGGAAAAGAGACCCAGTACTTC. Protein sequence: CSASRTRGKETQYF.

The DNA for the CDR3 is TGTGCCACCAGTGATTTCGGACAGGGAGTAAAGGGCTACACCTTC. Translating it yields CATSDFGQGVKGYTF. The chain combines TRBV24-1 with TRBJ1-2; 8 bases fit TRBD1. V trimming: 1 base; J trimming: 8 bases; junction bases outside the gene matches: 8. This CDR3 comprises 15 residues. Germline V lookup: CDR1 KGHDR, CDR2 SFDVKD.

The rearrangement uses TRBV5-1 and TRBJ2-3; possible D gene TRBD1, 6 bases. Germline V lookup: CDR1 SGHRS, CDR2 YFSETQ. The germline V and J ends were trimmed by 1 base and 2 bases, with 8 bases remaining between them. The CDR3 loop spans 14 amino acids. CDR3 in amino acids: CASSLTGFTDTQYF. The CDR3 DNA reads TGCGCCAGCAGCTTGACAGGGTTCACAGATACGCAGTATTTT.

This rearrangement joins TRBV19 to TRBJ1-5; 8 bases map to TRBD1. Trimming took 8 bases from V and 10 from J; bases not matched to a gene: 13. There are 14 residues in the CDR3. In germline, CDR1 is LNHDA, CDR2 SQIVND (reference sequence). CDR3 nucleotide sequence: TGTGCCAGTCGCTCGGACAGGGAAGTTTACCCCCAGCATTTT. The encoded protein is CASRSDREVYPQHF.

There are a few counts of this clonotype. The chain uses TRBV5-1 and TRBJ1-2, with D uncertain. CDR3 length equals 15 residues. The germline V and J ends were trimmed by 5 bases and 4 bases, with 18 bases remaining between them. Looked up from germline, CDR1 is SGHRS and CDR2 is YFSETQ. The CDR3 sequence is CASRPKPDRPYGYTF. CDR3 bases: TGCGCCAGCAGACCAAAACCGGACCGTCCCTATGGCTACACCTTC.

The chain recombines TRBV20-1 with TRBJ2-3; a possible D gene is TRBD2 (6 bases). Germline V CDR1 and CDR2: DFQATT, SNEGSKA (reference sequence). Between the trimmed V and J ends, which lost 1 base and 0 bases, there was a span of 11 bases. This CDR3 has 15 amino acids. The CDR3 protein is CSARVIAASTDTQYF. CDR3 bases: TGCAGTGCTAGAGTCATAGCGGCAAGCACAGATACGCAGTATTTT.

The chain has TRBV5-1 and TRBJ2-7; no definite D call. This CDR3 is built from 13 residues. V was trimmed by 0 bases and J by 4 bases, leaving 8 bases between them. The germline CDR1 and CDR2 sequences are SGHRS and YFSETQ. The CDR3 region has the DNA TGCGCCAGCAGCTTGGCGTCGCCGTACGAGCAGTACTTC. The encoded protein is CASSLASPYEQYF. Filled out from reference TRBV5-1 and TRBJ2-7, the complete variable domain reads KAGVTQTPRYLIKTRGQQVTLSCSPISGHRSVSWYQQTPGQGLQFLFEYFSETQRNKGNFPGRFSGRQFSNSRSEMNVSTLELGDSALYLCASSLASPYEQYFGPGTRLTVT.

This clonotype was counted between two and nine times. V and J are TRBV20-1 and TRBJ2-3; 9 bases line up with TRBD2. The CDR3 is made up of 15 amino acids. Germline V gene data show CDR1 as DFQATT and CDR2 as SNEGSKA (reference sequence). The J segment lost 5 bases and the V segment lost 3 bases, leaving 9 bases of the junction unmatched. The DNA of the CDR3 is TGCAGTGCTAGTACGGCTAGCGGGGACATAGATACGCAGTATTTT. Its translation is CSASTASGDIDTQYF.

There are a few counts of this clonotype. V and J are TRBV20-1 and TRBJ1-5; D is perhaps TRBD1 (5 bases). V was shortened by 5 bases and J by 7 bases, with 18 bases between the two germline ends. The CDR3 spans 14 residues. Germline CDR1 reads DFQATT; CDR2 reads SNEGSKA (reference sequence). The CDR3 nucleotides are TGCAGTGCTCCGGACAAAACCAAGGGACAGCCCCAGCATTTT. Its protein is CSAPDKTKGQPQHF.

The sample holds one count of this clonotype. The chain couples TRBV12-3 or TRBV12-4 to TRBJ2-6; TRBD1 matches at 7 bases. V was pared by 6 bases and J by 5 bases, with 19 bases of the junction left unmatched. The length of the CDR3 is 19 residues. The CDR3 bases are TGTGCCAGCAGCCACAGGGGCCAGATGTTGATGAGGCGGGCCAACGTCCTGACTTTC. It is translated as CASSHRGQMLMRRANVLTF.

V gene TRBV30 combines with J gene TRBJ2-3; TRBD2 agrees at 10 bases. The germline CDR1 and CDR2 sequences are GTSNPN and SVGIG (reference sequence). The CDR3 is 14 amino acids. After removal of 2 bases from V and 7 bases from J, the junction contained 6 bases not matched to a gene. The CDR3 DNA sequence: TGTGCCTGGAGTCCCGGGACTAGCGCACATACGCAGTATTTT. Its protein is CAWSPGTSAHTQYF.

This rearrangement joins TRBV14 to TRBJ2-2; 8 positions match TRBD2. This CDR3 spans 16 amino acids. Trimming removed 5 bases from V and 8 bases from J; junction bases left unmatched: 13. CDR1 and CDR2 from the germline V gene are SGHDN and FVKESK. The CDR3 protein is CASSTRSGGATGELFF. The CDR3 nucleotides are TGTGCCAGCAGCACAAGGTCCGGGGGGGCAACGGGGGAGCTGTTTTTT.

V and J are TRBV20-1 and TRBJ2-7, with D perhaps matching TRBD1 (5 bases). The germline gives CDR1 DFQATT, CDR2 SNEGSKA (reference sequence). Trimming took 0 bases from V and 5 from J, leaving 11 bases between them. This CDR3 comprises 13 residues. This CDR3 is CSARDGAAHEQYF. The DNA for the CDR3 is TGCAGTGCTAGAGATGGGGCAGCCCACGAGCAGTACTTC.

This clonotype has a handful of counts. V usage is TRBV7-9 and J usage is TRBJ1-1; D unresolved. The CDR3 is made up of 13 amino acids. CDR1 is SEHNR and CDR2 is FQNEAQ in the germline V gene (reference sequence). Trimming left V 4 bases short and J 0 bases short, with 6 bases between. The CDR3 region has the DNA TGTGCCAGCAGCTCCAACATGAACACTGAAGCTTTCTTT. Protein sequence: CASSSNMNTEAFF.

The V call is TRBV20-1, the J call TRBJ1-5; unclear D gene. Trimming took off 3 bases at V and 0 bases at J, with 18 bases between the two ends. This CDR3 is 17 amino acids long. The germline V gene encodes CDR1 DFQATT and CDR2 SNEGSKA (reference sequence). The CDR3 protein is CSASDGAGFYSNQPQHF. The CDR3 DNA reads as TGCAGTGCTAGTGATGGAGCGGGTTTTTATAGCAATCAGCCCCAGCATTTT.

This chain connects TRBV19 to TRBJ2-1; 11 bases match TRBD2. V shed 0 bases, J shed 7 bases, and the junction held 8 bases outside the gene matches. This CDR3 is built from 17 residues. CDR1 and CDR2 (germline): LNHDA, SQIVND (reference sequence). DNA of the CDR3: TGTGCCAGTAGTATAGATGCCGGGACTAGCGGTATTAATGAGCAGTTCTTC. Protein product: CASSIDAGTSGINEQFF.

The CDR3 coding sequence is TGTGCCACCGGACTGGCAGATACGCAGTATTTT. Translation gives CATGLADTQYF. This chain connects TRBV30 to TRBJ2-3; possibly TRBD2 for D (5 bases). This CDR3 contains 11 residues. Germline V lookup: CDR1 GTSNPN, CDR2 SVGIG (reference sequence). Trimming removed 8 bases at V and 4 bases at J, with 10 bases between.

This clonotype was seen a handful of times. The chain carries TRBV29-1 and TRBJ1-1; TRBD1 is a possible D gene (6 bases). V was clipped by 4 bases and J by 5 bases, with 11 bases between them. The CDR3 consists of 12 residues. The germline gives CDR1 SQVTM, CDR2 ANQGSEA. CDR3 residues: CSVARRGTEAFF. In DNA, the CDR3 is TGCAGCGTTGCGAGGAGGGGGACTGAAGCTTTCTTT.

The chain has TRBV7-9 and TRBJ1-2; unclear D gene. The V end was cut by 0 bases, the J end by 10 bases, with 9 bases between. Germline-derived CDR1 and CDR2 are SEHNR and FQNEAQ (reference sequence). The CDR3 runs to 12 residues. CDR3 protein: CASSLAHQDYTF. As DNA, the CDR3 is TGTGCCAGCAGCTTAGCGCATCAGGACTACACCTTC.

There are a few counts of this clonotype. The chain links TRBV7-9 to TRBJ1-6; the match to TRBD1 covers 12 bases. Trimming at V came to 4 bases and at J to 7 bases, leaving 11 bases not matched to a gene. Germline CDR1 and CDR2: SEHNR and FQNEAQ (reference sequence). The CDR3 sequence is 18 residues long. This CDR3 reads CASSSPGQGALRNSPLHF. The DNA for the CDR3 is TGTGCCAGCAGCTCACCGGGACAGGGGGCATTGAGGAATTCACCCCTCCACTTT.

This clonotype came up once. The V and J genes are TRBV6-5 and TRBJ2-5, with D unclear. CDR3 size: 11 residues. Trimming pared 2 bases from V and 7 bases from J, leaving 5 bases between. Germline V lookup: CDR1 MNHEY, CDR2 SVGAGI. The CDR3 sequence is CASSYLGTQYF. Here the CDR3 DNA reads TGTGCCAGCAGTTACCTGGGGACCCAGTACTTC.

The rearrangement uses TRBV7-6 and TRBJ2-3; 9 bases agree with TRBD2. Germline V gene data show CDR1 as SGHVS and CDR2 as FNYEAQ. V gave up 1 base and J gave up 0 bases; unmatched junction bases: 2. The CDR3 is 16 amino acids. CDR3 in DNA: TGTGCCAGCAGCTTAGTAGCGGGGGCTAGCACAGATACGCAGTATTTT. It codes for CASSLVAGASTDTQYF.

The chain combines TRBV6-1 with TRBJ2-3, with 8 bases identical to TRBD1. Trimming took 6 bases from V and 7 from J; bases not matched to a gene: 18. Per germline, CDR1 MNHNS and CDR2 SASEGT. The CDR3 covers 17 residues. CDR3 DNA: TGTGCCAGCAGCCGAGGGGGCGGGGACAGGCAGACAAATACGCAGTATTTT. It yields the protein CASSRGGGDRQTNTQYF.

This rearrangement joins TRBV19 to TRBJ1-1, with 7 bases fitting TRBD1. Germline values: CDR1 LNHDA, CDR2 SQIVND (reference sequence). The CDR3 totals 13 residues. Trimming cost V 7 bases and J 1 base; bases outside gene matches: 3. CDR3 protein: CASKGQWNTEAFF. The CDR3 bases are TGTGCCAGTAAGGGACAGTGGAACACTGAAGCTTTCTTT.

The chain employs TRBV19 and TRBJ1-2; 8 bases are a match to TRBD1. The germline V gene encodes CDR1 LNHDA and CDR2 SQIVND (reference sequence). V shed 5 bases, J shed 4 bases, and the junction held 12 bases outside the gene matches. CDR3 length: 16 amino acids. The CDR3 region is CASSVRGLTPLYGYTF. The DNA of the CDR3 is TGTGCCAGTAGTGTCAGGGGGCTCACGCCCCTCTATGGCTACACCTTC.